The 14 T cell receptor beta chains below were found in one sample sequenced in a study of blood T cell repertoires in COVID-19. Sequencing used immunoSEQ multiplex PCR; TCRdb keeps in-frame clones, though not all of them. The sample lists 150,000 or so clones; roughly four fifths were seen once. Specimen: peripheral blood. The receptors come from a human donor with acute or convalescent COVID-19. The donor label of this sample is uncertain.

This chain links TRBV4-2 with TRBJ1-2, with 8 bases that match TRBD1. Germline assignment: CDR1 LGHNA and CDR2 YNFKEQ. Losses at the gene ends were 0 bases for V and 4 bases for J; bases not matched to a gene: 10. The CDR3 has 17 amino acids. The CDR3 nucleotides read TGTGCCAGCAGCCAAGATTGGGGGTCAGGGGGCAGCTATGGCTACACCTTC. It translates to CASSQDWGSGGSYGYTF.

The rearrangement uses TRBV6-5 and TRBJ1-6; no clear D gene. The V gene lost 2 bases and the J gene lost 9 bases, with 8 bases spanning the gap. The CDR3 has 13 residues. In germline, CDR1 is MNHEY, CDR2 SVGAGI. The CDR3 DNA follows: TGTGCCAGCAGTTACAAGAGGGTTTCACCCCTCCACTTT. Amino acids: CASSYKRVSPLHF.

J is TRBJ2-1 and V is TRBV5-1; D may be TRBD2 (6 bases). CDR3 length: 15 residues. V was clipped by 3 bases and J by 8 bases, with 18 bases between them. Germline CDR1 and CDR2: SGHRS and YFSETQ. CDR3 sequence: CASSYTLGGRDEQFF. CDR3 sequence (DNA): TGCGCCAGCAGCTATACCCTGGGGGGAAGGGATGAGCAGTTCTTC.

The rearrangement links TRBV14 to TRBJ2-2; the D gene is possibly TRBD1 (6 bases). The length of the CDR3 is 14 residues. V lost 4 bases, J lost 4 bases, and 10 bases lay in between. From germline, CDR1 is SGHDN and CDR2 FVKESK. This chain's CDR3 is CASSPQGFTGELFF. In DNA form, the CDR3 reads TGTGCCAGCAGCCCGCAGGGGTTCACCGGGGAGCTGTTTTTT.

CDR3 amino acids: CSASIFSRTSTDTQYF. CDR3 nucleotides: TGCAGTGCTAGTATATTCTCGCGAACCAGCACAGATACGCAGTATTTT. The chain combines TRBV20-1 with TRBJ2-3; D gene unclear. In germline, CDR1 is DFQATT, CDR2 SNEGSKA (reference sequence). The V end lost 3 bases, the J end lost 0 bases, and 16 bases lay between the germline ends. The CDR3 totals 16 residues.

This chain joins TRBV5-1 and TRBJ2-1; tentative D call: TRBD2 (7 bases). This CDR3 region has 16 residues. Germline values: CDR1 SGHRS, CDR2 YFSETQ. The V and J ends lost 3 bases and 2 bases respectively, with 15 bases between them. This chain's CDR3 is CASSSGVGGPYNEQFF. CDR3 DNA: TGCGCCAGCAGCTCCGGCGTGGGGGGGCCCTACAATGAGCAGTTCTTC.

This sequence joins TRBV4-2 and TRBJ2-2; 12 nucleotides align to TRBD2. The CDR3 contains 17 residues. CDR1 LGHNA and CDR2 YNFKEQ come from the germline V gene. The junction had 7 bases not matched to a gene; V was cut back by 4 bases and J by 4 bases. This CDR3 is CASSPRTSGVSTGELFF. The CDR3 nucleotides are TGTGCCAGCAGCCCTAGGACTAGCGGGGTTTCCACCGGGGAGCTGTTTTTT.

CDR3 sequence: CSVRTGGTYGYTF. The CDR3 DNA reads as TGCAGCGTTCGGACAGGGGGAACCTATGGCTACACCTTC. The chain employs TRBV29-1 and TRBJ1-2; 10 nucleotides align to TRBD1. Germline loops: CDR1 SQVTM, CDR2 ANQGSEA. The CDR3 sequence is 13 residues long. V was pared by 5 bases and J by 4 bases, with 4 bases of the junction left unmatched. The full variable domain, with the rest looked up from reference TRBV29-1 and TRBJ1-2, is SAVISQKPSRDICQRGTSLTIQCQVDSQVTMMFWYRQQPGQSLTLIATANQGSEATYESGFVIDKFPISRPNLTFSTLTVSNMSPEDSSIYLCSVRTGGTYGYTFGSGTRLTVV.

The V gene is TRBV7-8, the J gene TRBJ1-5, with 7 nucleotides matching TRBD1. The germline V gene encodes CDR1 SGHVS and CDR2 FQNEAQ. Germline trimming cut 1 base from V and 1 base from J; bases unmatched to any gene: 1. The CDR3 loop spans 15 amino acids. The CDR3, as DNA: TGTGCCAGCAGCTTAGACAGGGGAAGCAATCAGCCCCAGCATTTT. Its translation is CASSLDRGSNQPQHF.

The chain uses TRBV30 and TRBJ1-3; tentative D call: TRBD1 (6 bases). This CDR3 has 14 amino acids. Germline CDR1 and CDR2: GTSNPN and SVGIG (reference sequence). Trimming shortened V by 4 bases and J by 0 bases, and 10 bases separated the two germline ends. The CDR3 spells CAWITGSSGNTIYF. CDR3 bases: TGTGCCTGGATAACAGGGAGCTCTGGAAACACCATATATTTT. The full variable domain, with the rest looked up from reference TRBV30 and TRBJ1-3, is SQTIHQWPATLVQPVGSPLSLECTVEGTSNPNLYWYRQAAGRGLQLLFYSVGIGQISSEVPQNLSASRPQDRQFILSSKKLLLSDSGFYLCAWITGSSGNTIYFGEGSWLTVV.

This chain connects TRBV7-6 to TRBJ2-1, with 8 bases identical to TRBD2. Germline-derived CDR1 and CDR2 are SGHVS and FNYEAQ. This CDR3 is 16 amino acids long. Trimming at V came to 2 bases and at J to 10 bases, leaving 13 bases not matched to a gene. The CDR3 protein is CASSLYSGGGIDEQFF. The CDR3, as DNA: TGTGCCAGCAGCTTATATTCGGGCGGGGGGATAGACGAGCAGTTCTTC.

V and J are TRBV4-1 and TRBJ2-2; 13 nucleotides agree with TRBD2. CDR3 size: 19 residues. The V segment lost 1 base and the J segment 0 bases; nucleotides outside the gene matches: 5. CDR1 and CDR2 (germline): MGHRA, YSYEKL. CDR3 protein: CASSQARLAGGSNTGELFF. For the CDR3, the DNA is TGCGCCAGCAGCCAAGCCCGACTAGCGGGGGGTTCGAACACCGGGGAGCTGTTTTTT.

This rearrangement joins TRBV5-1 to TRBJ2-7; 7 nucleotides match TRBD1. J gave up 3 bases and V 1 base, and 7 bases lay outside the gene matches. The CDR3 runs 15 residues. Per germline, CDR1 SGHRS and CDR2 YFSETQ. The CDR3, as DNA: TGCGCCAGCAGCTTGTCGGACAGGTCGTTCTACGAGCAGTACTTC. This codes for CASSLSDRSFYEQYF.

The chain uses TRBV6-5 and TRBJ1-5; 7 positions match TRBD1. Looked up from germline, CDR1 is MNHEY and CDR2 is SVGAGI. The ends lost 5 bases at V and 4 bases at J; junction bases unmatched: 5. The CDR3 spans 14 residues. The DNA for the CDR3 is TGTGCCAGCAGTCGCACAGGGGCTAATCAGCCCCAGCATTTT. Protein sequence: CASSRTGANQPQHF.